The sequence of this TCR beta chain was determined in a study of blood T cell repertoires in COVID-19. The overall study: Spain, Italy and the United States supplied samples that represented acute and convalescent COVID-19. Sources were T cells, B-cell-depleted T cells, or PBMCs; the material itself was cDNA or gDNA.

The V and J ends lost 7 bases and 2 bases respectively, with 19 bases between them. The CDR3 covers 16 residues. Germline lookup yields CDR1 SEHNR and CDR2 FQNEAQ (reference sequence). Per the original methods: It was from reference gene primer amplification that nucleated cell counts were estimated. Data came from immunoSEQ multiplex PCR; TCRdb stores just in-frame clones and leaves some out. D and trimming were read from the DNA, whereas the V and J calls and clone size are those reported in that table. The data contain around 250,000 clones, 85% to 90% of them singletons. Sequencing was performed on peripheral blood. J is TRBJ2-3 and V is TRBV7-9; D might be TRBD2 (5 bases). The TCR was taken from a young man with active or convalescent COVID-19. The CDR3: CASTRTGGQHTDTQYF. The CDR3, as DNA: TGTGCCAGCACCCGTACTGGCGGGCAACACACAGATACGCAGTATTTT.